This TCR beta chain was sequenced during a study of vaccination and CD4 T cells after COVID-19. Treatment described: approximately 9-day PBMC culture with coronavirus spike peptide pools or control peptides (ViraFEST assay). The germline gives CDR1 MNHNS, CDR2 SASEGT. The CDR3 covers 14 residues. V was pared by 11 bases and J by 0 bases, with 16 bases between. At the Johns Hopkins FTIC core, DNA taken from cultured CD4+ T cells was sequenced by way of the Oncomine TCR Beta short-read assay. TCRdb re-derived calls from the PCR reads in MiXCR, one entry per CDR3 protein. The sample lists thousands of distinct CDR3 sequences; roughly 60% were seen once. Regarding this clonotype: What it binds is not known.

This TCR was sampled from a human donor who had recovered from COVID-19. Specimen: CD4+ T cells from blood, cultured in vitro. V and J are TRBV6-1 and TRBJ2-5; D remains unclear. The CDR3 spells CAATRLANQETQYF. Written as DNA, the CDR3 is TGTGCCGCCACTCGACTGGCCAACCAAGAGACCCAGTACTTC.